These T cell receptor beta chains were read from a single sample in a study of blood T cell repertoires in COVID-19. This table comes from immunoSEQ multiplex PCR, and its TCRdb copy is limited to in-frame clones, with some not included. The repertoire holds tens of thousands of clones, roughly 80% seen once, with roughly 25% in the top ten. Sequenced sample: peripheral blood. The receptors come from a man aged 65 to 79 with active COVID-19. Each CDR3 is given with its conserved first and last residue. A D gene is named only where the DNA matches it firmly. Some rows mark clone size as missing; the rest say once, few, many or name a class of expanded clone.

d_call: TRBD1; clone_size: few; j_call: TRBJ1-4; v_call: TRBV24-1; cdr3_aa: CATSDAAPGTGAKLFF; cdr3_nt: TGTGCCACCAGTGATGCCGCCCCCGGGACAGGAGCTAAACTGTTTTTT
d_call: NA; clone_size: once; j_call: TRBJ2-1; v_call: TRBV9; cdr3_aa: CASSVSAESSYNEQFF; cdr3_nt: TGTGCCAGCAGCGTCTCTGCGGAGAGCTCCTACAATGAGCAGTTCTTC
d_call: NA; clone_size: NA; j_call: TRBJ1-4; v_call: TRBV27; cdr3_aa: CASSTLGTGEKLFF; cdr3_nt: TGTGCCAGCAGTACCCTCGGAACAGGGGAAAAACTGTTTTTT
d_call: TRBD1; clone_size: NA; j_call: TRBJ1-5; v_call: TRBV18; cdr3_aa: CASSPRTGNQPQHF; cdr3_nt: TGTGCCAGCTCACCCCGGACAGGGAATCAGCCCCAGCATTTT
d_call: TRBD1; clone_size: once; j_call: TRBJ1-4; v_call: TRBV5-1; cdr3_aa: CASSSRTGANLNEKLFF; cdr3_nt: TGCGCCAGCAGCTCTCGGACAGGGGCAAACTTAAATGAAAAACTGTTTTTT
d_call: NA; clone_size: NA; j_call: TRBJ1-5; v_call: TRBV18; cdr3_aa: CASSPGSNQPQHF; cdr3_nt: TGTGCCAGCTCACCAGGCAGCAATCAGCCCCAGCATTTT
d_call: NA; clone_size: NA; j_call: TRBJ2-3; v_call: TRBV19; cdr3_aa: CASSPQAVRTDTQYF; cdr3_nt: TGTGCCAGTAGCCCCCAGGCCGTAAGGACAGATACGCAGTATTTT
d_call: TRBD1; clone_size: NA; j_call: TRBJ1-2; v_call: TRBV27; cdr3_aa: CASSPLDRGGYTF; cdr3_nt: TGTGCCAGCAGTCCCCTCGACAGGGGTGGCTACACCTTC
d_call: TRBD2; clone_size: NA; j_call: TRBJ2-3; v_call: TRBV5-6; cdr3_aa: CASSRGSGTYSDTQYF; cdr3_nt: TGTGCCAGCAGCCGTGGCAGCGGGACTTATTCAGATACGCAGTATTTT
d_call: NA; clone_size: NA; j_call: TRBJ2-7; v_call: TRBV27; cdr3_aa: CASKPGDHYEQYF; cdr3_nt: TGTGCCAGTAAACCGGGAGATCACTACGAGCAGTACTTC
d_call: TRBD2; clone_size: NA; j_call: TRBJ2-1; v_call: TRBV9; cdr3_aa: CASSGRAGGGEQFF; cdr3_nt: TGTGCCAGCAGCGGCAGAGCGGGAGGGGGTGAGCAGTTCTTC
d_call: TRBD2; clone_size: NA; j_call: TRBJ2-1; v_call: TRBV7-7; cdr3_aa: CASSRLAGNEQFF; cdr3_nt: TGTGCTAGCAGCAGGCTAGCGGGAAATGAGCAGTTCTTC
d_call: TRBD1; clone_size: NA; j_call: TRBJ2-4; v_call: TRBV30; cdr3_aa: CAWSVWTGGNIQYF; cdr3_nt: TGTGCCTGGAGTGTATGGACAGGGGGGAACATTCAGTACTTC
d_call: NA; clone_size: NA; j_call: TRBJ1-2; v_call: TRBV11-2; cdr3_aa: CASSLDVGRAGYTF; cdr3_nt: TGTGCCAGCAGCTTAGACGTAGGCAGGGCTGGCTACACCTTC
d_call: NA; clone_size: few; j_call: TRBJ1-4; v_call: TRBV30; cdr3_aa: CAWSSGGGSEKLFF; cdr3_nt: TGTGCCTGGAGTTCGGGGGGTGGTAGCGAAAAACTGTTTTTT
d_call: TRBD2; clone_size: NA; j_call: TRBJ2-7; v_call: TRBV10-3; cdr3_aa: CAISELASGSEQYF; cdr3_nt: TGTGCCATCAGTGAGTTGGCTAGCGGGAGCGAGCAGTACTTC
d_call: NA; clone_size: NA; j_call: TRBJ1-3; v_call: TRBV6-5; cdr3_aa: CASSYSATAGGHTIYF; cdr3_nt: TGTGCCAGCAGTTACTCAGCGACGGCGGGCGGGCACACCATATATTTT
d_call: TRBD1; clone_size: NA; j_call: TRBJ1-3; v_call: TRBV6-5; cdr3_aa: CASRTTGSGNTIYF; cdr3_nt: TGTGCCAGCAGAACGACAGGGTCCGGAAACACCATATATTTT
d_call: TRBD1; clone_size: few; j_call: TRBJ1-5; v_call: TRBV7-9; cdr3_aa: CASSGQSNQPQHF; cdr3_nt: TGTGCCAGCTCGGGACAGAGCAATCAGCCCCAGCATTTT
d_call: NA; clone_size: few; j_call: TRBJ2-3; v_call: TRBV7-9; cdr3_aa: CASSLPHTDTQYF; cdr3_nt: TGTGCCAGCAGCTTACCCCACACAGATACGCAGTATTTT
d_call: NA; clone_size: NA; j_call: TRBJ2-1; v_call: TRBV10-2; cdr3_aa: CASSEVADYNEQFF; cdr3_nt: TGCGCCAGCAGTGAGGTAGCCGACTACAATGAGCAGTTCTTC
d_call: TRBD1; clone_size: NA; j_call: TRBJ1-5; v_call: TRBV2; cdr3_aa: CASSDRTGRQPQHF; cdr3_nt: TGTGCCAGCAGTGACCGGACAGGGCGTCAGCCCCAGCATTTT
d_call: NA; clone_size: NA; j_call: TRBJ2-5; v_call: TRBV2; cdr3_aa: CASTEAGQGFETQYF; cdr3_nt: TGTGCCAGCACTGAGGCAGGGCAGGGATTTGAGACCCAGTACTTC
d_call: NA; clone_size: NA; j_call: TRBJ2-3; v_call: TRBV4-1; cdr3_aa: CASSQNPPGTYTDTQYF; cdr3_nt: TGCGCCAGCAGCCAAAACCCCCCGGGGACATACACAGATACGCAGTATTTT
d_call: NA; clone_size: once; j_call: TRBJ2-3; v_call: TRBV29-1; cdr3_aa: CSGKYSDTQYF; cdr3_nt: TGCAGCGGCAAATATAGCGATACGCAGTATTTT
d_call: NA; clone_size: NA; j_call: TRBJ2-7; v_call: TRBV5-1; cdr3_aa: CASSLGSTGNEQYF; cdr3_nt: TGCGCCAGCAGCTTGGGCTCCACGGGGAACGAGCAGTACTTC
d_call: TRBD2; clone_size: NA; j_call: TRBJ2-1; v_call: TRBV10-3; cdr3_aa: CAIRGDGGENEQFF; cdr3_nt: TGTGCCATCAGAGGGGACGGGGGGGAGAATGAGCAGTTCTTC
d_call: TRBD2; clone_size: NA; j_call: TRBJ2-7; v_call: TRBV2; cdr3_aa: CASSAFSGGLWEQYF; cdr3_nt: TGTGCCAGCAGTGCATTCTCGGGAGGGCTTTGGGAGCAGTACTTC
d_call: NA; clone_size: NA; j_call: TRBJ1-5; v_call: TRBV7-8; cdr3_aa: CASSLPGDQPQHF; cdr3_nt: TGTGCCAGCAGCTTACCGGGAGATCAGCCCCAGCATTTT
d_call: TRBD1; clone_size: NA; j_call: TRBJ2-3; v_call: TRBV28; cdr3_aa: CASSTPGQGAPTQYF; cdr3_nt: TGTGCCAGCAGTACTCCGGGACAGGGTGCCCCTACGCAGTATTTT
d_call: NA; clone_size: NA; j_call: TRBJ1-2; v_call: TRBV29-1; cdr3_aa: CSVERTGTGYTF; cdr3_nt: TGCAGCGTTGAAAGAACCGGGACAGGCTACACCTTC
d_call: NA; clone_size: NA; j_call: TRBJ1-1; v_call: TRBV18; cdr3_aa: CASSLSQANTEAFF; cdr3_nt: TGTGCCAGCTCACTAAGCCAGGCGAACACTGAAGCTTTCTTT
d_call: NA; clone_size: once; j_call: TRBJ2-7; v_call: TRBV3-1/TRBV3-2; cdr3_aa: CASSQGGSRVGEQYF; cdr3_nt: TGTGCCAGCAGCCAAGGAGGGTCTCGAGTTGGGGAGCAGTACTTC
d_call: NA; clone_size: once; j_call: TRBJ2-5; v_call: TRBV6-6; cdr3_aa: CASSTGLGETQYF; cdr3_nt: TGTGCCAGCAGCACAGGATTGGGGGAGACCCAGTACTTC
d_call: NA; clone_size: NA; j_call: TRBJ2-1; v_call: TRBV11-2; cdr3_aa: CASSPEGGAQGEQFF; cdr3_nt: TGTGCCAGCAGCCCAGAGGGGGGGGCGCAAGGTGAGCAGTTCTTC
d_call: TRBD1; clone_size: NA; j_call: TRBJ2-3; v_call: TRBV5-1; cdr3_aa: CASSFGTGVSVSTDTQYF; cdr3_nt: TGCGCCAGCAGCTTCGGGACAGGGGTGTCGGTGAGCACAGATACGCAGTATTTT
d_call: TRBD1; clone_size: NA; j_call: TRBJ2-1; v_call: TRBV14; cdr3_aa: CASSTYGRQGWDEQFF; cdr3_nt: TGTGCCAGCAGTACATACGGTCGACAGGGGTGGGATGAGCAGTTCTTC
d_call: NA; clone_size: few; j_call: TRBJ1-2; v_call: TRBV6-5; cdr3_aa: CASSYSNSRRNGYTF; cdr3_nt: TGTGCCAGCAGTTACTCTAACAGCCGTAGGAATGGCTACACCTTC
d_call: NA; clone_size: NA; j_call: TRBJ2-2; v_call: TRBV11-2; cdr3_aa: CASSLAGWGGELFF; cdr3_nt: TGTGCCAGCAGCTTAGCAGGGTGGGGCGGGGAGCTGTTTTTT
d_call: NA; clone_size: NA; j_call: TRBJ2-5; v_call: TRBV20-1; cdr3_aa: CSASVGAYRETQYF; cdr3_nt: TGCAGTGCTAGTGTGGGGGCCTACAGGGAGACCCAGTACTTC